What follows are 28 T cell receptor beta chains derived from one specimen sequenced in a study of Graves' ophthalmopathy and Graves' hyperthyroidism (dated by TCRdb to the late 2010s). Sequencing relied on an Illumina HiSeq 2000. TCR beta CDR3 regions were amplified from RNA transcripts for repertoire sequencing. A first-round RT-PCR used HTBI primers with the Qiagen OneStep RT-PCR kit, followed by a second-round multiplex PCR, size selection and purification. TCRdb reprocessing: public reads trimmed at Q25 with fastp, clones called with MiXCR, in-frame beta chains kept. For every CDR3 protein sequence, its rows merge into one entry that carries the most common genes and DNA. This sample has 900,000 to 1,200,000 distinct CDR3 sequences in its table, and approximately 35% of those were observed once. The ten biggest clones cover 11% of the sample. Specimen: peripheral blood or thyroid tissue (not recorded which). The receptors derive from an adult man with Graves' hyperthyroidism.

This clonotype turned up a few times. The chain joins TRBV4-3 to TRBJ1-1; TRBD1 is a possible D gene (5 bases). The ends were cut back, 3 bases at V and 9 bases at J, with 11 bases in the middle. Germline V gene lookup returns CDR1 LGHNA and CDR2 YSLEER. This CDR3 is 12 amino acids long. The CDR3 nucleotides are TGCGCCAGCAGCCAGGATACAGGACAAGCTTTCTTT. Protein: CASSQDTGQAFF.

The chain has TRBV9 and TRBJ2-3; TRBD1 matches 8 bases. The germline gives CDR1 SGDLS, CDR2 YYNGEE. Trimming cost V 0 bases and J 6 bases; bases outside gene matches: 6. The CDR3 is 15 residues long. The CDR3 here is CASSVGAGGGDTQYF. The CDR3 bases are TGTGCCAGCAGCGTAGGCGCAGGGGGCGGCGATACGCAGTATTTT.

The rearrangement joins TRBV9 to TRBJ2-6; D not resolved. V was clipped by 0 bases and J by 18 bases, with 7 bases between them. Per the germline V gene, CDR1 is SGDLS and CDR2 is YYNGEE. CDR3 length: 10 amino acids. The CDR3 loop reads CASSVAQQTF. CDR3 coding DNA: TGTGCCAGCAGCGTAGCGCAACAGACTTTC. Full variable domain (remainder filled in from reference TRBV9 and TRBJ2-6): DSGVTQTPKHLITATGQRVTLRCSPRSGDLSVYWYQQSLDQGLQFLIQYYNGEERAKGNILERFSAQQFPDLHSELNLSSLELGDSALYFCASSVAQQTFGAGSRLTVL.

In its sample, this clonotype was seen many times. The V and J genes are TRBV15 and TRBJ1-6; the D is unclear. The CDR3 sequence is 15 residues long. Trimming stripped 0 bases from V and 7 bases from J, with 10 bases between. Germline V gene data show CDR1 as LNHNV and CDR2 as YYDKDF (reference sequence). CDR3 residues: CATSRESPENSPLHF. The CDR3 DNA reads TGTGCCACCAGCAGAGAAAGCCCCGAAAATTCACCCCTCCACTTT. The full variable domain, completed using reference TRBV15 and TRBJ1-6, is DAMVIQNPRYQVTQFGKPVTLSCSQTLNHNVMYWYQQKSSQAPKLLFHYYDKDFNNEADTPDNFQSRRPNTSFCFLDIRSPGLGDTAMYLCATSRESPENSPLHFGNGTRLTVT.

V gene TRBV5-5 combines with J gene TRBJ1-2; 7 bases agree with TRBD1. This CDR3 has 13 amino acids. Germline V gives CDR1 SGHKS, CDR2 YYEKEE (reference sequence). Trimming at V came to 4 bases and at J to 4 bases, leaving 4 bases not matched to a gene. In nucleotides, the CDR3 is TGTGCCAGCAGCGAACAGGGGACCTATGGCTACACCTTC. Protein sequence: CASSEQGTYGYTF.

This clonotype was detected ten times or more. V usage is TRBV4-1 and J usage is TRBJ1-2; D gene unclear. Per germline, CDR1 MGHRA and CDR2 YSYEKL. V lost 1 base and J 4 bases, leaving 13 bases between the germline ends. The CDR3 spans 15 residues. In DNA, the CDR3 is TGCGCCAGCAGCCAAGGCCTGAGTAGGAGCTATGGCTACACCTTC. This gives the protein CASSQGLSRSYGYTF.

Regarding this clonotype: The junction shows a germline mismatch at one end, possibly a read error. This rearrangement joins TRBV5-4 to TRBJ2-7; a possible D gene is TRBD2 (6 bases). Per the germline V gene, CDR1 is SGHNT and CDR2 is YYREEE (reference sequence). The CDR3 has 13 amino acids. CDR3 amino acids: CASSSTEGYGQYF. DNA of the CDR3: TGTGCCAGCAGCTCCACGGAGGGATACGGGCAGTACTTC.

This chain links TRBV6-5 with TRBJ1-5, with 7 bases matching TRBD1. Per the germline V gene, CDR1 is MNHEY and CDR2 is SVGAGI. The CDR3 has 14 residues. Trimming removed 5 bases from V and 7 bases from J; junction bases left unmatched: 8. The CDR3: CASSDQGQRQPQHF. CDR3 DNA: TGTGCCAGCAGTGACCAGGGACAGAGACAGCCCCAGCATTTT.

This clonotype has just a few counts. The chain recombines TRBV3-1 with TRBJ1-6; D not resolved. Germline V lookup: CDR1 LGHDT, CDR2 YNNKEL (reference sequence). V gave up 2 bases and J gave up 7 bases, with 3 bases separating them. This CDR3 is built from 12 residues. CDR3 amino acids: CASSQLNSPLHF. CDR3 in DNA: TGTGCCAGCAGCCAACTCAATTCACCCCTCCACTTT.

This clonotype was picked up many times. At one boundary the junction diverges from the germline segment, which might be a read error. This chain links TRBV5-1 with TRBJ1-1, with a weak D call TRBD1 (5 bases). CDR3 length: 15 residues. The V gene's germline CDR1 is SGHRS and CDR2 YFSETQ. The CDR3 DNA sequence: TGTGCCAGCAGCTTGTCGGCCCACGGGGCCACTGAAGCTTTCTTT. Its translation is CASSLSAHGATEAFF.

Ten or more counts support this clonotype. The V and J genes are TRBV9 and TRBJ2-7; 9 bases are shared with TRBD1. V was clipped by 0 bases and J by 6 bases; unmatched bases: 4. In germline, CDR1 is SGDLS, CDR2 YYNGEE. The CDR3 length is 14 residues. CDR3 sequence (DNA): TGTGCCAGCAGCGTAGGGGGACAGGGACCCGAGCAGTACTTC. Its translation: CASSVGGQGPEQYF.

This clonotype was observed a few times. The chain combines TRBV7-9 with TRBJ2-7, with 8 bases aligning to TRBD1. With 5 bases clipped from V and 3 bases from J, the junction kept 9 bases outside the gene matches. Germline lookup yields CDR1 SEHNR and CDR2 FQNEAQ (reference sequence). There are 15 residues in the CDR3. The CDR3 bases are TGTGCCAGCAGCACATCTCCGGGACAGGACTACGAGCAGTACTTC. Its protein product is CASSTSPGQDYEQYF.

In this sample, this clonotype turned up many times. The V call is TRBV10-3, the J call TRBJ1-1; D remains unclear. V was pared by 3 bases and J by 1 base, with 9 bases between. The CDR3 contains 14 residues. Germline V lookup: CDR1 ENHRY, CDR2 SYGVKD. The CDR3 nucleotides are TGTGCCATCAGTGATTTTCCAGAGAACACTGAAGCTTTCTTT. Translating it yields CAISDFPENTEAFF.

This clonotype has at least ten counts. This chain links TRBV10-3 with TRBJ1-1; D ambiguous. Looked up from germline, CDR1 is ENHRY and CDR2 is SYGVKD. Between the trimmed V and J ends, which lost 6 bases and 6 bases, there was a span of 14 bases. The CDR3 sequence is 13 residues long. DNA of the CDR3: TGTGCCATCAGCTTGAGGGAAGGCGCTGAAGCTTTCTTT. Its protein is CAISLREGAEAFF.

At least ten counts were recorded for this clonotype. The CDR3 DNA is TGCAGTGCCTTACCGGGACAGGGCCTTAACTATGGCTACACCTTC. Its protein is CSALPGQGLNYGYTF. The chain recombines TRBV20-1 with TRBJ1-2, with 9 bases identical to TRBD1. The germline V gene encodes CDR1 DFQATT and CDR2 SNEGSKA (reference sequence). The CDR3 contains 15 residues. V lost 6 bases to trimming and J lost 1 base; unmatched junction nucleotides: 9.

There are a few counts of this clonotype. The rearrangement uses TRBV15 and TRBJ2-3; no clear D gene. CDR1 LNHNV and CDR2 YYDKDF come from the germline V gene (reference sequence). V was pared by 3 bases and J by 2 bases, with 0 bases between. This CDR3 has 11 residues. CDR3 amino acids: CATSSTDTQYF. CDR3 sequence (DNA): TGTGCCACCAGCAGCACAGATACGCAGTATTTT. The whole variable domain, filled in from reference TRBV15 and TRBJ2-3, reads DAMVIQNPRYQVTQFGKPVTLSCSQTLNHNVMYWYQQKSSQAPKLLFHYYDKDFNNEADTPDNFQSRRPNTSFCFLDIRSPGLGDTAMYLCATSSTDTQYFGPGTRLTVL.

For this clonotype: A clone one base away is much larger, so this may be a read error. This rearrangement joins TRBV2 to TRBJ2-7; D may be TRBD2 (6 bases). This CDR3 is 13 amino acids long. CDR1 is SNHLY, CDR2 FYNNEI, per germline. V dropped 6 bases and J dropped 3 bases, with 12 bases sitting between them. The CDR3 here is CASRPHGSYEQYF. The CDR3 coding sequence is TGTGCCAGCAGACCCCACGGGAGCTACGAGCAGTACTTC.

This clonotype appeared a few times. The rearrangement links TRBV7-2 to TRBJ2-7, with unresolved D. The length of the CDR3 is 14 residues. Looked up from germline, CDR1 is SGHTA and CDR2 is FQGNSA. Trimming removed 6 bases from V and 2 bases from J, with 14 bases in between. CDR3 in amino acids: CASSRRTPTYEQYF. In DNA, the CDR3 is TGTGCCAGCAGTCGCAGGACGCCTACCTACGAGCAGTACTTC.

In this sample, this clonotype turned up many times. The gene calls are TRBV25-1 and TRBJ2-7; D is unclear. The CDR3 extends over 13 amino acids. CDR1 and CDR2 from the germline V gene are MGHDK and SYGVNS. V dropped 4 bases and J dropped 2 bases, with 9 bases sitting between them. The CDR3 bases are TGTGCCAGCAGTGGACATTGGACCTACGAGCAGTACTTC. It codes for CASSGHWTYEQYF.

V gene TRBV2 combines with J gene TRBJ1-5, with a weak D call TRBD1 (5 bases). The CDR3 spans 12 residues. Germline CDR1 is SNHLY and CDR2 is FYNNEI. V dropped 9 bases and J dropped 6 bases, with 12 bases sitting between them. CDR3 DNA: TGTGCCAGTGGGACTAGGGCTCAGCCCCAGCATTTT. Translating gives CASGTRAQPQHF.

The J gene is TRBJ2-2, the V gene TRBV19, with TRBD2 identical over 10 bases. This CDR3 has 16 residues. J lost 5 bases, V lost 3 bases, and 6 bases had no gene match. CDR1 and CDR2 from the germline V gene are LNHDA and SQIVND (reference sequence). The CDR3 DNA reads TGTGCCAGTAGTATTTTCCTAGCGGGGGCTACCGGGGAGCTGTTTTTT. Protein sequence: CASSIFLAGATGELFF.

The J gene is TRBJ1-1, the V gene TRBV14; perhaps TRBD1 as D (6 bases). The V gene's germline CDR1 is SGHDN and CDR2 FVKESK. Trimming took 2 bases from V and 5 from J, leaving 15 bases between them. The CDR3 totals 15 residues. As DNA, the CDR3 is TGTGCCAGCAGCCAAAAGAACAGGGAATATACTGAAGCTTTCTTT. Translating it yields CASSQKNREYTEAFF.

At least ten counts were recorded for this clonotype. The genes are TRBV14 and TRBJ1-1; possibly TRBD1 for D (5 bases). This CDR3 is built from 14 residues. Looked up from germline, CDR1 is SGHDN and CDR2 is FVKESK. The V gene lost 4 bases and the J gene lost 2 bases, with 11 bases spanning the gap. CDR3 coding DNA: TGTGCCAGCAGCCGAGAGACAGCCAACACTGAAGCTTTCTTT. Protein sequence: CASSRETANTEAFF.

The V call is TRBV12-3 or TRBV12-4, the J call TRBJ2-5; TRBD2 might be the D (7 bases). V dropped 2 bases and J dropped 4 bases, with 20 bases sitting between them. The CDR3 is 17 amino acids. CDR3 amino acids: CASSLNLGGPWRETQYF. In nucleotides, the CDR3 is TGTGCCAGCAGTTTAAACTTGGGGGGGCCGTGGCGAGAGACCCAGTACTTC.

This clonotype was seen more than once but under ten times. The genes are TRBV5-6 and TRBJ1-5; TRBD1 aligns across 11 bases. This CDR3 has 14 residues. Losses at the gene ends were 6 bases for V and 6 bases for J; bases not matched to a gene: 5. Germline values: CDR1 SGHDT, CDR2 YYEEEE. The CDR3 bases are TGTGCCAGCACATGGGGGACAGGGGGTCAGCCCCAGCATTTT. Protein: CASTWGTGGQPQHF.

Turning to this clonotype: Since a much larger clone is just one base distant, this may be a read error. V and J are TRBV10-3 and TRBJ2-2; D may correspond to TRBD1 or TRBD2 (5 bases each). The V gene's germline CDR1 is ENHRY and CDR2 SYGVKD. V was pared by 3 bases and J by 0 bases, with 8 bases between. The CDR3 consists of 15 residues. The CDR3 region has the DNA TGTGCCATCAGTGAAGGGGAGACGAACACCGGGGAGCTGTTTTTT. This gives the protein CAISEGETNTGELFF.

V gene TRBV14 combines with J gene TRBJ2-7; no definite D call. Trimming left V 1 base short and J 7 bases short, with 14 bases between. Germline CDR1 SGHDN, CDR2 FVKESK. This CDR3 is built from 14 residues. CDR3 sequence reads: CASSQGVATGEQYF. The CDR3 nucleotides are TGTGCCAGCAGCCAAGGGGTGGCCACCGGGGAGCAGTACTTC. Full variable domain (outside the CDR3, taken from reference TRBV14 and TRBJ2-7): EAGVTQFPSHSVIEKGQTVTLRCDPISGHDNLYWYRRVMGKEIKFLLHFVKESKQDESGMPNNRFLAERTGGTYSTLKVQPAELEDSGVYFCASSQGVATGEQYFGPGTRLTVT.

This clonotype appeared many times. The chain's CDR3 is CASSQDLSRYSGANVLTF. The CDR3, as DNA: TGCGCCAGCAGCCAAGATTTGTCGCGCTACTCTGGGGCCAACGTCCTGACTTTC. The rearrangement joins TRBV4-1 to TRBJ2-6; D is uncertain. CDR3 length equals 18 residues. With 0 bases removed from V and 0 bases from J, the gap between germline ends came to 12 bases. In germline, CDR1 is MGHRA, CDR2 YSYEKL.